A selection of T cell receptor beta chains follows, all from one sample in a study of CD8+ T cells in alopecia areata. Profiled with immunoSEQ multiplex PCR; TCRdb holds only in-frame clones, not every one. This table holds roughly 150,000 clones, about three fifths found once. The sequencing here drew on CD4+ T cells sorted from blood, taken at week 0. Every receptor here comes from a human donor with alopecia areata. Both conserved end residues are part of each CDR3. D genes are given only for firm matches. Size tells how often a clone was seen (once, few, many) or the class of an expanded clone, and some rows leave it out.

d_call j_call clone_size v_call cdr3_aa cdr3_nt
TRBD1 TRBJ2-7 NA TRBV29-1 CSVVGTGLYEQYF TGCAGCGTTGTAGGGACAGGGCTCTACGAGCAGTACTTC
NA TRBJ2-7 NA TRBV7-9 CATSTGTSYEQYF TGTGCCACCTCCACTGGGACTTCTTACGAGCAGTACTTC
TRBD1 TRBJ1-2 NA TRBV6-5 CASSRGTGGHGYTF TGTGCCAGCAGCCGGGGTACAGGGGGCCATGGCTACACCTTC
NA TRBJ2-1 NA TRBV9 CASSALGAGKEQFF TGTGCCAGCAGCGCCCTCGGGGCAGGGAAAGAGCAGTTCTTC
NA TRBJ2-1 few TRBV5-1 CASSLLNPANEQFF TGCGCCAGCAGCCTCCTAAACCCGGCCAATGAGCAGTTCTTC
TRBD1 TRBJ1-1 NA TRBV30 CAWSLDRGEAFF TGTGCCTGGAGCTTGGACAGGGGCGAAGCTTTCTTT
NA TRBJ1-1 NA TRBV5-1 CASSFQSNTEAFF TGCGCCAGCAGCTTCCAGTCTAACACTGAAGCTTTCTTT
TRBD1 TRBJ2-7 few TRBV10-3 CAISQTGISYEQYF TGTGCCATCAGCCAGACAGGGATCTCCTACGAGCAGTACTTC
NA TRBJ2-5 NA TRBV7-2 CASSLSIETQYF TGTGCCAGCAGCTTATCCATCGAGACCCAGTACTTC
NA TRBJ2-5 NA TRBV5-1 CASSFQGGETQYF TGCGCCAGCAGCTTTCAGGGGGGAGAGACCCAGTACTTC
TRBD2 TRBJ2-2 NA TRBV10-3 CAISESNAGVNTGELFF TGTGCCATCAGTGAGTCTAACGCGGGAGTGAACACCGGGGAGCTGTTTTTT
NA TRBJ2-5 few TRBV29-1 CSVEDIPVWTQYF TGCAGCGTTGAAGATATCCCTGTATGGACCCAGTACTTC
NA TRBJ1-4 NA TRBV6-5 CASSSRIQATNEKLFF TGTGCCAGCAGTTCGCGCATACAGGCAACTAATGAAAAACTGTTTTTT
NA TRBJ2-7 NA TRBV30 CAWSRTPGRGEQYF TGTGCCTGGAGTCGAACTCCGGGGCGAGGGGAGCAGTACTTC
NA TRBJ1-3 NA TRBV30 CAWSRLSGLGGNTIYF TGTGCCTGGAGTCGTCTATCGGGGCTCGGGGGAAACACCATATATTTT
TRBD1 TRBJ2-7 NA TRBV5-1 CASSPDRGRYEQYF TGCGCCAGCAGCCCGGACAGGGGGCGGTACGAGCAGTACTTC
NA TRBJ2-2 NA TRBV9 CASSVVSPGTGELFF TGTGCCAGCAGCGTAGTGTCGCCCGGGACCGGGGAGCTGTTTTTT
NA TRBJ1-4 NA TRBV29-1 CSVNLNEKLFF TGCAGCGTGAATTTGAATGAAAAACTGTTTTTT
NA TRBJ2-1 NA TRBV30 CAWSDGFYNEQFF TGTGCCTGGAGTGACGGGTTCTACAATGAGCAGTTCTTC
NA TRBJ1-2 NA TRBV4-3 CASSQDAKYGYTF TGCGCCAGCAGCCAAGATGCCAAGTATGGCTACACCTTC
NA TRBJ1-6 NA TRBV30 CAWSVNNSPLHF TGTGCCTGGAGTGTAAATAATTCACCCCTCCACTTT
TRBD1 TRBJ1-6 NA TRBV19 CASSVRGGLGSPLHF TGTGCCAGTAGTGTCAGGGGGGGCCTAGGCTCACCCCTCCACTTT
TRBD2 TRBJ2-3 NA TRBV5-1 CASSPTSGDTDTQYF TGCGCCAGCAGCCCGACTAGCGGGGACACAGATACGCAGTATTTT
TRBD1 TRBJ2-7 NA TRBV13 CASSRGTGERFSYEQYF TGTGCCAGCAGCCGCGGGACAGGGGAAAGGTTTAGCTACGAGCAGTACTTC
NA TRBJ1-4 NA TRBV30 CAWKRAPTNEKLFF TGTGCCTGGAAGAGGGCCCCAACTAATGAAAAACTGTTTTTT
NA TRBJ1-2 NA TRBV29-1 CSVPRDGGDGYTF TGCAGCGTACCCCGGGACGGAGGAGATGGCTACACCTTC
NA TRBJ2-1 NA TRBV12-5 CASGLAPRELYNEQFF TGTGCTAGTGGTTTGGCCCCCAGGGAGTTATACAATGAGCAGTTCTTC
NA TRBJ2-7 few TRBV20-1 CSAPRWGEQYF TGCAGTGCTCCCCGGTGGGGCGAGCAGTACTTC
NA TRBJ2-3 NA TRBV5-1 CASSTQGMGATDTQYF TGCGCCAGCAGCACGCAGGGGATGGGGGCCACAGATACGCAGTATTTT
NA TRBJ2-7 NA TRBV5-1 CASSLEGSHYFDEQYF TGCGCCAGCAGCTTGGAGGGGTCCCACTATTTCGACGAGCAGTACTTC
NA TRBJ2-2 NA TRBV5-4 CASSLASYRNTGELFF TGTGCCAGCAGCTTGGCCAGTTACAGGAACACCGGGGAGCTGTTTTTT
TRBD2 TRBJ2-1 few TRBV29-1 CSVNAGDSYNEQFF TGCAGCGTGAATGCGGGGGACTCCTACAATGAGCAGTTCTTC
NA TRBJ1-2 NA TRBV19 CASTFVGRGYGYTF TGTGCCAGTACCTTTGTCGGTAGGGGGTATGGCTACACCTTC
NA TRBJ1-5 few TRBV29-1 CSVEFGGGQPQHF TGCAGCGTTGAATTTGGAGGTGGCCAGCCCCAGCATTTT
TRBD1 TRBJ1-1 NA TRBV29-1 CSGRTGTNTEAFF TGCAGCGGCCGGACAGGGACGAACACTGAAGCTTTCTTT
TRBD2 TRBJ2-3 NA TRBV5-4 CASSAGLAGPGTDTQYF TGTGCCAGCAGCGCGGGACTAGCGGGGCCTGGCACAGATACGCAGTATTTT
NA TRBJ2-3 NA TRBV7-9 CASSLDGDGHRADTQYF TGTGCCAGCAGCTTAGATGGGGACGGACATCGAGCGGATACGCAGTATTTT
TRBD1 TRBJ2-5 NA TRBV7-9 CASSLDRKETQYF TGTGCCAGCAGCTTGGACAGGAAAGAGACCCAGTACTTC
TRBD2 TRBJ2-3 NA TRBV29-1 CSVARGEGDTQYF TGCAGCGTGGCGCGGGGGGAAGGAGATACGCAGTATTTT
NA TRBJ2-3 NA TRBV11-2 CASSLGLIRGDTQYF TGTGCCAGCAGCTTAGGTTTGATCAGAGGGGATACGCAGTATTTT
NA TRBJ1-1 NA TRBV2 CASSEAGGLTEAFF TGTGCCAGCAGTGAAGCTGGAGGTCTGACTGAAGCTTTCTTT
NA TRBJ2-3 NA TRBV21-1 CASSPKLGEAFLADTQYF TGTGCCAGCAGTCCTAAATTGGGGGAGGCCTTTTTGGCGGATACGCAGTATTTT
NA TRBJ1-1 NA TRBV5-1 CASSPLIGTEAFF TGCGCCAGCAGCCCCCTTATCGGGACTGAAGCTTTCTTT
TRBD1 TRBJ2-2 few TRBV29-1 CSGTGADTFGELFF TGCAGTGGGACAGGGGCGGATACCTTCGGGGAGCTGTTTTTT
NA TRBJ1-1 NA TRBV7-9 CASSFGDTRNTEAFF TGTGCCAGCAGCTTCGGTGACACACGGAACACTGAAGCTTTCTTT
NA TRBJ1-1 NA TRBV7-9 CASSVEGAGTEAFF TGTGCCAGCAGCGTAGAAGGGGCGGGTACTGAAGCTTTCTTT
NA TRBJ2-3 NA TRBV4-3 CASSQGDGPDTQYF TGCGCCAGCAGCCAAGGGGACGGGCCCGATACGCAGTATTTT
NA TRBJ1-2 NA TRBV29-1 CSVGDYYGYTF TGCAGCGTTGGGGATTACTATGGCTACACCTTC
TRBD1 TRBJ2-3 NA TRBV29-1 CSGSGQGGTDTQYF TGCAGCGGGAGCGGACAGGGTGGGACAGATACGCAGTATTTT
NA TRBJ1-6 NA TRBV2 CASSPQGTGNSPLHF TGTGCCAGCAGTCCACAGGGCACGGGGAATTCACCCCTCCACTTT
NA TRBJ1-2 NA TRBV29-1 CSVEGLGTAGYTF TGCAGCGTTGAAGGCCTAGGGACGGCTGGCTACACCTTC
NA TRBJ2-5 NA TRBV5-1 CASSLDREETQYF TGCGCCAGCAGCTTGGACAGAGAGGAGACCCAGTACTTC
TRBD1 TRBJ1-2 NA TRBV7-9 CASSLETGGTHGYTF TGTGCCAGCAGCTTGGAGACAGGGGGTACCCATGGCTACACCTTC